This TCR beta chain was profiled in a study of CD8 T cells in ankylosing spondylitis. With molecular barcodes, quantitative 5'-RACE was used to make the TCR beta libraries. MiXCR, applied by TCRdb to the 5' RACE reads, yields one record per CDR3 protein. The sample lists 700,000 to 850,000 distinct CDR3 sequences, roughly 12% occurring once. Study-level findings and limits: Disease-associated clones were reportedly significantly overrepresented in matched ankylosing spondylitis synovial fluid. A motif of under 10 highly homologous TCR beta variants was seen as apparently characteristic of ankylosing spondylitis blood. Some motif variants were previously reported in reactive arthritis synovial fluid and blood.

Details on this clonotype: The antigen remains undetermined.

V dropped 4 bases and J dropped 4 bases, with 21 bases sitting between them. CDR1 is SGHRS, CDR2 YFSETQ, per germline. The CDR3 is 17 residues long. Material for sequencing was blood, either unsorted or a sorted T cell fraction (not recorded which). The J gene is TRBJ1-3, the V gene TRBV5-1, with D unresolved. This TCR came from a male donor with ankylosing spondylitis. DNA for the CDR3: TGCGCCAGCAGCGGTGGAATACATGGAGGGAAAGGAAACACCATATATTTT. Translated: CASSGGIHGGKGNTIYF.